This T cell receptor (beta chain) was recovered during a study of T cell changes during pregnancy in multiple sclerosis. Produced via immunoSEQ multiplex PCR; TCRdb's table is partial and in-frame only. The sample lists about 61,000 clones; 93% were seen once. The CDR3 is made up of 15 amino acids. CDR1 LGHNA and CDR2 YNFKEQ come from the germline V gene. J lost 4 bases, V lost 1 base, and 5 bases had no gene match. This specimen was CD8+ T cells from peripheral blood mononuclear cells, taken in the third trimester of pregnancy. V gene TRBV4-2 combines with J gene TRBJ2-7; TRBD1 matches 9 bases. The sequence was obtained from a female donor with multiple sclerosis, enrolled in a pregnancy study. The CDR3 bases are TGTGCCAGCAGCCAAGGGACAGGGGTCGGGTACGAGCAGTACTTC. Its translation: CASSQGTGVGYEQYF.